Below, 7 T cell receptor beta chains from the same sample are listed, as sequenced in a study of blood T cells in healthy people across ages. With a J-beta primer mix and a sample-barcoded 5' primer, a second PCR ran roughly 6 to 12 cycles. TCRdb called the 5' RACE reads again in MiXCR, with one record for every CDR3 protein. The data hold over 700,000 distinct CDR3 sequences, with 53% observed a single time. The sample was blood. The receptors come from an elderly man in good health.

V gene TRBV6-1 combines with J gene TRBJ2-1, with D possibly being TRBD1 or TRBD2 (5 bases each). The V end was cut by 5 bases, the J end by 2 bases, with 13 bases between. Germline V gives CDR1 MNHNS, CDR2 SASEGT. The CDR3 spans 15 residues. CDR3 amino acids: CASSQGTAAYNEQFF. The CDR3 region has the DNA TGTGCCAGCAGTCAAGGGACGGCGGCCTACAATGAGCAGTTCTTC.

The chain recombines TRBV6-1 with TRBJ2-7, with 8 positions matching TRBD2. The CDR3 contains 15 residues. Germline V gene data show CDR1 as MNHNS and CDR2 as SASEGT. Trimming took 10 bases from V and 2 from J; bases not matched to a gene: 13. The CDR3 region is CATKGLDLTTYEQYF. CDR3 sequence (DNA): TGTGCCACCAAGGGACTAGATCTAACCACCTACGAGCAGTACTTC.

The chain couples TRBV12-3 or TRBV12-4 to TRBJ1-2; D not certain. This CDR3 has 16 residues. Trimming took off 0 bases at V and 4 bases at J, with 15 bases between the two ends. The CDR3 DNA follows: TGTGCCAGCAGTTTAGCGGGGTCCCCACTAAGCTATGGCTACACCTTC. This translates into CASSLAGSPLSYGYTF.

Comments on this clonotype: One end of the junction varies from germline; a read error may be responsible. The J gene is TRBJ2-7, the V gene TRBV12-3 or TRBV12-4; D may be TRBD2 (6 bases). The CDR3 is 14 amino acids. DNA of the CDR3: TGTGCCAGCAGCGTTGGGACTCCCTCCGACGAGCAGTACTTC. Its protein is CASSVGTPSDEQYF.

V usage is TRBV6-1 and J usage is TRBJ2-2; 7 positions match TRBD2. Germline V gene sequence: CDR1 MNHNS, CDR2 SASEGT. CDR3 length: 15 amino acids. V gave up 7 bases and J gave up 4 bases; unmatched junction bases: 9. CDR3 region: CASTRAGIGTGELFF. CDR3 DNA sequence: TGTGCCAGCACGAGAGCGGGAATAGGCACCGGGGAGCTGTTTTTT.

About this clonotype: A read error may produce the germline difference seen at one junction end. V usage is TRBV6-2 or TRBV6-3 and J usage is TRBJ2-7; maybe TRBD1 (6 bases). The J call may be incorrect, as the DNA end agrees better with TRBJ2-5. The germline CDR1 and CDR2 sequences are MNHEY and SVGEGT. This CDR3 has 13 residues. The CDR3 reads CASSSPGQVTQYF. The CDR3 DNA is TGTGCCAGCAGTTCACCGGGACAAGTGACCCAGTACTTC.

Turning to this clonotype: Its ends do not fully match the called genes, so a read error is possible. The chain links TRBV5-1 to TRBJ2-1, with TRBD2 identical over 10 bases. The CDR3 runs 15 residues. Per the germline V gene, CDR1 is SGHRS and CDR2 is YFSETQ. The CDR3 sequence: CASSFLAGEANERFF. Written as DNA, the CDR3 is TGCGCCAGCAGCTTTCTAGCGGGAGAAGCCAATGAGCGGTTCTTC.